This record covers a single T cell receptor beta chain. Extracted from the samples, RNA was reverse transcribed into cDNA to serve as the sequencing template. Assay: immunoSEQ multiplex PCR; the TCRdb copy retains only in-frame clones and omits some. The sample contains roughly 150,000 clones, 62% of which appear only once. V lost 6 bases and J lost 5; bases outside the gene matches: 9. The CDR3 totals 13 residues. Germline CDR1 SQVTM, CDR2 ANQGSEA. The sample is drawn from a study of CD8+ T cells in alopecia areata. The V call is TRBV29-1, the J call TRBJ1-2, with 7 bases lining up with TRBD1. This sequence was found in a human donor in good health. Sequencing used CD8+ T cells sorted from blood. The CDR3 DNA reads TGCAGCGTCCTAACAGGGGCGGAGTATGGCTACACCTTC. It codes for CSVLTGAEYGYTF.